These 9 T cell receptor beta chains were sequenced from one sample in a study of blood T cell repertoires in COVID-19. Generated by immunoSEQ multiplex PCR, the TCRdb table keeps only in-frame clones and is missing some. The table lists 65,000 or so clones, under 90% of them singletons, with 3% to 3.5% in the top ten. Source material: peripheral blood. The source is a man aged 50-59 years with active COVID-19.

This chain links TRBV9 with TRBJ1-3; a weak D match, TRBD1 (5 bases). The CDR3 has 15 amino acids. V lost 3 bases, J lost 0 bases, and 10 bases lay in between. The germline gives CDR1 SGDLS, CDR2 YYNGEE. CDR3 loop: CASSEGHPSGNTIYF. The CDR3 nucleotides are TGTGCCAGCAGCGAAGGACACCCCTCTGGAAACACCATATATTTT.

The gene calls are TRBV9 and TRBJ2-2; 14 bases align to TRBD2. The V segment lost 4 bases and the J segment 5 bases; nucleotides outside the gene matches: 10. The germline V gene encodes CDR1 SGDLS and CDR2 YYNGEE. The CDR3 has 18 residues. The CDR3, as DNA: TGTGCCAGCAGCCCTAGGACTAGCGGGGGGAGAGGTACCGGGGAGCTGTTTTTT. Amino acid sequence: CASSPRTSGGRGTGELFF. Complete variable domain (other parts from reference TRBV9 and TRBJ2-2): DSGVTQTPKHLITATGQRVTLRCSPRSGDLSVYWYQQSLDQGLQFLIQYYNGEERAKGNILERFSAQQFPDLHSELNLSSLELGDSALYFCASSPRTSGGRGTGELFFGEGSRLTVL.

The chain joins TRBV21-1 to TRBJ2-1; the table's D gene call, TRBD2, was not cross checked with the DNA. TRBV21-1 is shown as a pseudogene. This CDR3 is 14 amino acids long. CDR3 residues: CASSTGLAGNEQFF. CDR3 in DNA: TGTGCCAGCAGCACGGGACTAGCGGGAAACGAGCAGTTCTTC.

The chain combines TRBV19 with TRBJ2-7, with D uncertain. Deletions cut 1 base from V and 0 bases from J, with 10 bases between. This CDR3 is 15 amino acids long. Germline V CDR1 and CDR2: LNHDA, SQIVND (reference sequence). The CDR3 region has the DNA TGTGCCAGTAGTATAGGTCCTCGGAGCTCCTACGAGCAGTACTTC. This encodes CASSIGPRSSYEQYF.

The gene calls are TRBV6-5 and TRBJ1-2, with 7 positions matching TRBD1. The germline V gene has CDR1 MNHEY and CDR2 SVGAGI. V dropped 5 bases and J dropped 6; count of bases not matched to a gene: 3. The CDR3 totals 12 residues. The CDR3 DNA sequence: TGTGCCAGCAGTCGACAGGGCCATGGCTACACCTTC. This gives the protein CASSRQGHGYTF.

The V call is TRBV12-5, the J call TRBJ1-2; possible D gene TRBD1, 5 bases. V shed 4 bases and J shed 4 bases, with 10 bases lying between them. The CDR3 runs to 13 residues. Per the germline V gene, CDR1 is LGHNT and CDR2 is FRNRAP. This CDR3 reads CASGSQEFYGYTF. The CDR3 nucleotides read TGTGCTAGTGGTTCACAGGAATTCTATGGCTACACCTTC.

J is TRBJ2-2 and V is TRBV18, with a tentative D call TRBD2 (6 bases). This CDR3 has 15 amino acids. The germline CDR1 and CDR2 sequences are KGHSH and LQKENI. V gave up 3 bases and J gave up 1 base, with 9 bases separating them. The CDR3 protein is CASSPRLGNTGELFF. CDR3 nucleotide sequence: TGTGCCAGCTCACCCCGACTAGGGAACACCGGGGAGCTGTTTTTT. Combining the CDR3 with reference TRBV18 and TRBJ2-2 gives the whole variable domain NAGVMQNPRHLVRRRGQEARLRCSPMKGHSHVYWYRQLPEEGLKFMVYLQKENIIDESGMPKERFSAEFPKEGPSILRIQQVVRGDSAAYFCASSPRLGNTGELFFGEGSRLTVL.

The chain is built from TRBV2 and TRBJ2-2; possible D gene TRBD2, 7 bases. Trimming pared 7 bases from V and 4 bases from J, leaving 22 bases between. Germline CDR1 and CDR2: SNHLY and FYNNEI. This CDR3 region has 17 residues. CDR3 protein: CASTRQSIGGVTGELFF. The CDR3 coding sequence is TGTGCCAGCACCCGACAAAGCATAGGGGGGGTCACCGGGGAGCTGTTTTTT. Supplemented by reference TRBV2 and TRBJ2-2, the full variable domain reads EPEVTQTPSHQVTQMGQEVILRCVPISNHLYFYWYRQILGQKVEFLVSFYNNEISEKSEIFDDQFSVERPDGSNFTLKIRSTKLEDSAMYFCASTRQSIGGVTGELFFGEGSRLTVL.

This chain connects TRBV29-1 to TRBJ2-3, with 16 bases fitting TRBD2. From germline, CDR1 is SQVTM and CDR2 ANQGSEA. The CDR3 consists of 15 residues. With 6 bases clipped from V and 4 bases from J, the junction kept 4 bases outside the gene matches. The CDR3 nucleotides read TGCAGCGTCGCCGGGACTAGCGGGGGGGCAGATACGCAGTATTTT. Protein sequence: CSVAGTSGGADTQYF.